Listed below are T cell receptor beta chains from one sample, sequenced in a study of cytomegalovirus exposure and HLA in healthy donors. The assay was immunoSEQ multiplex PCR, and TCRdb's table has in-frame clones only and misses some. The sample records 200,000 or so clones, 75% to 85% being singletons. The sequencing input was PBMCs. Every receptor here comes from a woman younger than 30 in good health and CMV-seropositive. The CDR3 runs from the conserved cysteine through the conserved F or W. The order of the fields is clone size, D gene, V gene, J gene, CDR3 protein, CDR3 DNA. A D gene is named only where the DNA matches it firmly. Expanded clones are given a class, and other clones once, few, many or no size at all.

>few|NA|TRBV11-3|TRBJ2-3
CASSLVANTDTQYF
TGTGCCAGCAGCTTAGTCGCTAACACAGATACGCAGTATTTT
>NA|TRBD1|TRBV13|TRBJ1-4
CASSLGEQGAHRKLFF
TGTGCCAGCAGCTTAGGCGAACAGGGGGCGCATAGAAAACTGTTTTTT
>NA|NA|TRBV7-6|TRBJ1-5
CASISLGRDQPQHF
TGTGCCAGCATCTCCCTCGGGCGGGATCAGCCCCAGCATTTT
>NA|TRBD1|TRBV6-6|TRBJ2-4
CASSVQGLVKNIQYF
TGTGCCAGCAGTGTACAGGGGCTCGTCAAAAACATTCAGTACTTC
>NA|NA|TRBV5-6|TRBJ2-7
CASEEGGAYEQYF
TGTGCCAGCGAGGAGGGAGGAGCCTACGAGCAGTACTTC
>NA|NA|TRBV15|TRBJ2-3
CATSRDSQVPPYDTQYF
TGTGCCACCAGCAGAGATTCACAGGTTCCCCCTTATGATACGCAGTATTTT
>NA|TRBD2|TRBV2|TRBJ2-5
CASSSLAGGPETQYF
TGTGCCAGCAGTTCTCTAGCGGGGGGGCCAGAGACCCAGTACTTC
>NA|NA|TRBV1|TRBJ2-2
CTSSQDPPHFERTGELFF
TGCACCAGCAGCCAAGACCCCCCGCACTTCGAGAGGACCGGGGAGCTGTTTTTT
>NA|TRBD1|TRBV5-4|TRBJ1-3
CASSIGTGDGNTIYF
TGTGCCAGCAGCATCGGGACAGGGGATGGAAACACCATATATTTT
>NA|NA|TRBV5-4|TRBJ1-6
CASSLSVGSSYNSPLHF
TGTGCCAGCAGCTTAAGTGTAGGGAGCTCCTATAATTCACCCCTCCACTTT
>few|NA|TRBV10-2|TRBJ1-1
CASRPRKTAINTEAFF
TGCGCCAGCCGCCCGAGAAAGACAGCCATCAACACTGAAGCTTTCTTT
>NA|NA|TRBV28|TRBJ1-4
CASSLARGGEKLFF
TGTGCCAGCAGTTTAGCCAGGGGTGGGGAAAAACTGTTTTTT
>NA|NA|TRBV7-9|TRBJ2-4
CASSSYLRGAKNIQYF
TGTGCCAGCAGCTCCTATCTACGGGGGGCCAAAAACATTCAGTACTTC
>NA|TRBD1|TRBV6-5|TRBJ1-1
CASRTGDRGPEAFF
TGTGCCAGCAGGACGGGGGACAGGGGACCTGAAGCTTTCTTT
>NA|NA|TRBV5-4|TRBJ2-5
CASSRGTSGTQYF
TGTGCCAGCAGTCGCGGGACTTCTGGAACCCAGTACTTC
>NA|NA|TRBV7-9|TRBJ2-2
CASSLGEGVTGELFF
TGTGCCAGCAGCTTAGGGGAAGGGGTAACCGGGGAGCTGTTTTTT
>NA|NA|TRBV4-3|TRBJ2-3
CASSQSLVMETDTQYF
TGCGCCAGCAGCCAGTCCTTGGTGATGGAGACAGATACGCAGTATTTT
>NA|TRBD1|TRBV2|TRBJ2-6
CASSSDRAGANVLTF
TGTGCCAGCAGTTCCGACAGGGCCGGGGCCAACGTCCTGACTTTC
>NA|NA|TRBV5-1|TRBJ2-1
CASSSGTVSYNEQFF
TGCGCCAGCAGCTCCGGGACTGTTTCCTACAATGAGCAGTTCTTC
>NA|TRBD1|TRBV7-6|TRBJ1-4
CASSPNRGRNEKLFF
TGTGCCAGCAGCCCGAACAGGGGTAGGAATGAAAAACTGTTTTTT
>NA|NA|TRBV25-1|TRBJ2-6
CASSPPGAGANVLTF
TGTGCCAGCAGTCCCCCAGGGGCTGGGGCCAACGTCCTGACTTTC
>NA|NA|TRBV6-4|TRBJ2-1
CASRRGGVGEQFF
TGTGCCAGCAGACGAGGCGGTGTGGGTGAGCAGTTCTTC
>few|TRBD2|TRBV5-4|TRBJ2-2
CASSLAGAGGELFF
TGTGCCAGCAGCCTAGCGGGGGCGGGCGGGGAGCTGTTTTTT
>NA|NA|TRBV5-4|TRBJ1-4
CASSLGVVTNEKLFF
TGTGCCAGCAGCTTAGGGGTAGTAACTAATGAAAAACTGTTTTTT
>NA|NA|TRBV5-6|TRBJ2-1
CASDGYNEQFF
TGTGCCAGCGACGGGTACAATGAGCAGTTCTTC
>NA|NA|TRBV7-9|TRBJ2-1
CASSLGGLSYNEQFF
TGTGCCAGCAGCTTGGGGGGACTTTCCTACAATGAGCAGTTCTTC
>NA|NA|TRBV9|TRBJ2-6
CASSGGTEFRSGANVLTF
TGTGCCAGCAGTGGGGGGACAGAATTTCGCTCTGGGGCCAACGTCCTGACTTTC
>NA|NA|TRBV2|TRBJ2-5
CASRLWENQETQYF
TGTGCCAGCAGACTGTGGGAGAACCAAGAGACCCAGTACTTC
>NA|NA|TRBV7-9|TRBJ1-1
CASSTLGGENTEAFF
TGTGCCAGCAGCACCCTGGGGGGGGAGAACACTGAAGCTTTCTTT
>NA|TRBD2|TRBV11-2|TRBJ2-5
CASSSRTSGYQETQYF
TGTGCCAGCAGCTCCCGGACTAGCGGCTACCAAGAGACCCAGTACTTC
>NA|NA|TRBV21-1|TRBJ1-5
CASSRSGVDRRRNQPQHF
TGTGCCAGCAGCAGATCAGGGGTTGACAGGCGCAGGAATCAGCCCCAGCATTTT
>NA|NA|TRBV7-2|TRBJ1-1
CASSLSEKAFF
TGTGCCAGCAGCTTATCGGAGAAAGCTTTCTTT
>NA|NA|TRBV4-1|TRBJ2-5
CASSQAHVAVKETQYF
TGCGCCAGCAGCCAAGCCCACGTGGCAGTAAAAGAGACCCAGTACTTC
>NA|NA|TRBV9|TRBJ2-3
CASSVGVGPIFTDTQYF
TGTGCCAGCAGCGTAGGGGTGGGGCCAATCTTCACAGATACGCAGTATTTT
>few|TRBD1|TRBV7-6|TRBJ2-7
CASSLRDSGAKEQYF
TGTGCCAGCAGCTTAAGGGACAGTGGGGCTAAGGAGCAGTACTTC
>NA|NA|TRBV30|TRBJ1-1
CAWNRDMANTEAFF
TGTGCCTGGAACCGGGACATGGCGAACACTGAAGCTTTCTTT
>NA|NA|TRBV4-1|TRBJ1-1
CASSQVRGEAFF
TGCGCCAGCAGCCAAGTGCGAGGGGAAGCTTTCTTT
>once|TRBD1|TRBV9|TRBJ2-2
CASSPGQGRTGELFF
TGTGCCAGCAGCCCTGGACAGGGGAGGACCGGGGAGCTGTTTTTT
>NA|NA|TRBV9|TRBJ1-2
CASSGTVSRGYTF
TGTGCCAGCAGCGGGACAGTTTCAAGGGGCTACACCTTC
>NA|TRBD2|TRBV7-2|TRBJ2-2
CASSPPLLASGGLGGELFF
TGTGCCAGCAGCCCCCCATTGCTTGCTAGCGGGGGCCTCGGGGGGGAGCTGTTTTTT
>NA|NA|TRBV11-2|TRBJ1-3
CASSLDGRRTLATIYF
TGTGCCAGCAGCTTAGACGGCCGCCGGACACTGGCCACCATATATTTT
>NA|NA|TRBV18|TRBJ1-2
CASSPPDRNYGYTF
TGTGCCAGCTCACCACCCGACAGGAACTATGGCTACACCTTC
>NA|NA|TRBV7-6|TRBJ2-3
CASSLLAGALTDTQYF
TGTGCCAGCAGCTTACTGGCGGGGGCCCTCACAGATACGCAGTATTTT
>NA|NA|TRBV30|TRBJ2-1
CAWGGSEQFF
TGTGCCTGGGGGGGCTCTGAGCAGTTCTTC
>NA|NA|TRBV30|TRBJ1-2
CAWTVGNYGYTF
TGTGCCTGGACAGTCGGGAACTATGGCTACACCTTC
>NA|TRBD2|TRBV6-1|TRBJ2-1
CASSEALFLAGAYNEQFF
TGTGCCAGCAGTGAAGCATTGTTTCTAGCGGGGGCCTACAATGAGCAGTTCTTC
>NA|TRBD2|TRBV11-3|TRBJ2-3
CASSLPLAGLDTQYF
TGTGCCAGCAGCTTACCTCTAGCGGGGTTAGATACGCAGTATTTT
>NA|TRBD2|TRBV29-1|TRBJ2-1
CSVDRPGLAYNEQFF
TGCAGCGTAGACCGGCCGGGACTAGCCTACAATGAGCAGTTCTTC
>NA|NA|TRBV20-1|TRBJ1-1
CSARSSTEAFF
TGCAGTGCTAGAAGCTCCACTGAAGCTTTCTTT
>NA|TRBD1|TRBV27|TRBJ1-1
CASSFTGGDTEAFF
TGTGCCAGCAGTTTTACAGGGGGCGACACTGAAGCTTTCTTT
>NA|TRBD2|TRBV7-2|TRBJ2-3
CASSLSGGGEDTQYF
TGTGCCAGCAGCTTAAGCGGGGGAGGGGAAGATACGCAGTATTTT
>NA|NA|TRBV30|TRBJ2-5
CAWSFRVGETQYF
TGTGCCTGGAGTTTCAGGGTTGGCGAGACCCAGTACTTC
>NA|NA|TRBV7-3|TRBJ1-6
CASSFAGNSPLHF
TGTGCCAGCAGCTTCGCGGGCAATTCACCCCTCCACTTT
>NA|NA|TRBV7-9|TRBJ2-7
CASSLISGYEQYF
TGTGCCAGCAGCTTAATTAGCGGATACGAGCAGTACTTC
>NA|NA|TRBV4-1|TRBJ1-1
CASSQVREKTTEAFF
TGCGCCAGCAGCCAAGTGCGGGAGAAAACGACTGAAGCTTTCTTT